This is a list of T cell receptor beta chains from one sample in a study of shared clonotypes between healthy human individuals. Sequencing was performed with immunoSEQ multiplex PCR; in TCRdb, only in-frame clones are kept and a portion is missing. The table includes hundreds of thousands of clones, roughly 70% detected once. The sample comprised memory CD4+ T cells sorted from blood. All receptors derive from a woman under 40 in good health. The CDR3 runs from the conserved cysteine through the conserved F or W. Each record gives: J gene, D gene, clone size, V gene, CDR3 protein, CDR3 DNA. D genes are given only for firm matches. Not every row has a clone size; where given, it reads once, few, many or a size class.

TRBJ1-2	TRBD1	few	TRBV19	CASSAPRDRGGYTF	TGTGCCAGTAGTGCCCCCCGGGACAGGGGGGGCTACACCTTC
TRBJ1-1	NA	few	TRBV7-8	CASSLAKGWPEAFF	TGTGCCAGCAGCTTAGCTAAGGGATGGCCTGAAGCTTTCTTT
TRBJ1-4	TRBD1	once	TRBV13	CASSSWTGASNEKLFF	TGTGCCAGCAGCTCATGGACAGGGGCCTCTAATGAAAAACTGTTTTTT
TRBJ2-5	NA	few	TRBV2	CASRQGTETQYF	TGTGCCAGCAGGCAGGGTACGGAGACCCAGTACTTC
TRBJ1-1	NA	NA	TRBV25-1	CASSPASGTEAFF	TGTGCCAGCAGTCCGGCATCGGGGACTGAAGCTTTCTTT
TRBJ2-3	TRBD2	NA	TRBV7-9	CASSLGEGLAGGTDTQYF	TGTGCCAGCAGCTTAGGAGAGGGACTAGCGGGAGGAACAGATACGCAGTATTTT
TRBJ2-2	TRBD2	NA	TRBV11-1	CASSLRGANTGELFF	TGTGCCAGCAGCTTACGGGGGGCGAACACCGGGGAGCTGTTTTTT
TRBJ1-4	NA	NA	TRBV7-9	CASSFFSGGSFGEKLFF	TGTGCCAGCAGCTTTTTTTCGGGGGGAAGTTTCGGAGAAAAACTGTTTTTT
TRBJ2-5	TRBD2	once	TRBV5-6	CASSLTSAGGAGETQYF	TGTGCCAGCAGCTTGACGTCAGCGGGGGGTGCCGGAGAGACCCAGTACTTC
TRBJ1-1	NA	NA	TRBV20-1	CSARQTEAFF	TGCAGTGCTAGGCAGACTGAAGCTTTCTTT
TRBJ1-1	NA	NA	TRBV27	CASSLLDSVTEAFF	TGTGCCAGCAGTTTACTGGACAGTGTAACTGAAGCTTTCTTT
TRBJ2-3	TRBD1	once	TRBV5-6	CASSSGTGGANTQYF	TGTGCCAGCAGTTCCGGGACAGGGGGCGCGAATACGCAGTATTTT
TRBJ2-4	NA	NA	TRBV18	CASSSRQGRDIQYF	TGTGCCAGCTCATCCCGACAGGGGAGGGACATTCAGTACTTC
TRBJ2-3	NA	few	TRBV27	CASSLRGDTQYF	TGTGCCAGCAGTTTGCGCGGAGATACGCAGTATTTT
TRBJ1-2	TRBD1	NA	TRBV9	CASSGWDRDNYGYTF	TGTGCCAGCAGCGGCTGGGACAGGGATAACTATGGCTACACCTTC
TRBJ1-2	NA	NA	TRBV18	CASSSGQLYGYTF	TGTGCCAGCTCATCAGGACAGCTTTATGGCTACACCTTC
TRBJ2-5	TRBD2	NA	TRBV5-6	CASSLYGTSGRRVETQYF	TGTGCCAGCAGCTTGTATGGGACTAGCGGGAGGCGGGTAGAGACCCAGTACTTC
TRBJ2-1	TRBD1	NA	TRBV11-2	CASRSGTGIYNEQFF	TGTGCCAGCCGGTCTGGGACAGGGATTTACAATGAGCAGTTCTTC
TRBJ2-1	TRBD2	once	TRBV10-2	CASSRLLGFLAAGGPGNEQFF	TGCGCCAGCAGTCGGTTATTAGGATTTCTTGCAGCGGGAGGGCCAGGCAATGAGCAGTTCTTC
TRBJ1-5	TRBD1	NA	TRBV19	CASSFRTGGMQPQHF	TGTGCCAGTAGTTTCCGGACAGGGGGGATGCAGCCCCAGCATTTT
TRBJ2-1	NA	NA	TRBV2	CASRPLGLGRLDNEQFF	TGTGCCAGCAGGCCCCTCGGCTTGGGGAGGCTTGACAATGAGCAGTTCTTC
TRBJ1-1	NA	few	TRBV14	CASSRLEGNTEAFF	TGTGCCAGCAGCCGTCTGGAGGGGAACACTGAAGCTTTCTTT
TRBJ2-5	NA	NA	TRBV5-1	CASSFGPGLQETQYF	TGCGCCAGCAGCTTCGGACCCGGACTGCAAGAGACCCAGTACTTC
TRBJ1-5	NA	NA	TRBV30	CAWSDGPGSQPQHF	TGTGCCTGGAGTGATGGACCGGGGAGTCAGCCCCAGCATTTT
TRBJ2-7	TRBD1	few	TRBV30	CAWWDRGYEQYF	TGTGCCTGGTGGGACAGGGGCTACGAGCAGTACTTC
TRBJ2-2	TRBD1	many	TRBV19	CASMTGVGTGELFF	TGTGCCAGTATGACAGGGGTCGGCACCGGGGAGCTGTTTTTT
TRBJ2-3	NA	many	TRBV30	CAWSVLGGSTDTQYF	TGTGCCTGGAGTGTACTGGGCGGTAGCACAGATACGCAGTATTTT
TRBJ2-7	NA	NA	TRBV11-2	CASSFRGSYEQYF	TGTGCCAGCAGCTTCAGGGGCTCCTACGAGCAGTACTTC